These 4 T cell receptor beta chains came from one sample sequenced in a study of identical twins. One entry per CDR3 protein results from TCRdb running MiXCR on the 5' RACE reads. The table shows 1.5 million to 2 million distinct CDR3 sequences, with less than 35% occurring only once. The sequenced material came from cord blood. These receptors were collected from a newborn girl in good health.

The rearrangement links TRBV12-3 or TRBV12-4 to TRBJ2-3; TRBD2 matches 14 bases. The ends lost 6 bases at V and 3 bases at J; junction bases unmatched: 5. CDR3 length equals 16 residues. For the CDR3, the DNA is TGTGCCAGCAGGGGGGGACTAGCGGGGGCTACAGATACGCAGTATTTT. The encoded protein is CASRGGLAGATDTQYF.

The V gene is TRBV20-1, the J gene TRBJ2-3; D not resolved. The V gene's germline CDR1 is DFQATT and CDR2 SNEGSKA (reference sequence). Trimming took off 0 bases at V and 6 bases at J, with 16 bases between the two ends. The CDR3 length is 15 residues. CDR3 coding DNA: TGCAGTGCTAGAGATCCTCAGGCCGCCCGTGATACGCAGTATTTT. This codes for CSARDPQAARDTQYF.

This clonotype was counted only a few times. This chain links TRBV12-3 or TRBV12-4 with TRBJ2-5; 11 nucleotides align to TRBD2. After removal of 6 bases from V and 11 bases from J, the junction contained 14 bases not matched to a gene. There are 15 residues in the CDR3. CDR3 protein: CASSIAGGTYNEQYF. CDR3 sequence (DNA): TGTGCCAGCAGCATAGCGGGGGGGACCTACAATGAGCAGTACTTC.

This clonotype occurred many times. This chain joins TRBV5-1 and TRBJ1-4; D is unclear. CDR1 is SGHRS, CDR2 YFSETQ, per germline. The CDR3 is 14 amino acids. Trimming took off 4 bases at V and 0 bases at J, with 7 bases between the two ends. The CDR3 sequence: CASSVTATNEKLFF. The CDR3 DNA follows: TGCGCCAGCAGCGTAACGGCAACTAATGAAAAACTGTTTTTT. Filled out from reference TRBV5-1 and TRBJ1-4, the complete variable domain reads KAGVTQTPRYLIKTRGQQVTLSCSPISGHRSVSWYQQTPGQGLQFLFEYFSETQRNKGNFPGRFSGRQFSNSRSEMNVSTLELGDSALYLCASSVTATNEKLFFGSGTQLSVL.